This T cell receptor beta chain emerged from a study of cytomegalovirus exposure and HLA in healthy donors. Study-level points and caveats: A later analysis by the authors found several of the most significant clusters apparently linked to common viral pathogens.

Trimming at V came to 5 bases and at J to 4 bases, leaving 9 bases not matched to a gene. This CDR3 is 16 amino acids long. Germline V gives CDR1 LGHNA, CDR2 YNFKEQ. A word on this clone: Its antigen is not known.

This PCR relied on a set of 60 Vbeta primers and 13 Jbeta primers. Assay: immunoSEQ multiplex PCR; the TCRdb copy retains only in-frame clones and omits some. In the table there are 100,000 to 150,000 clones, about 74% of which are singletons. This TCR was sampled from a woman aged 45-65 years in good health and CMV-seropositive. The rearrangement links TRBV4-2 to TRBJ2-3; TRBD2 matches at 10 bases. The specimen sequenced was PBMCs. The DNA for the CDR3 is TGTGCCAGCAGCTGGGGGGTAGCGGGGGGCTCAGATACGCAGTATTTT. This codes for CASSWGVAGGSDTQYF.